This TCR beta chain was documented in a study of T cell responses to AZD1222 COVID-19 vaccine (dated by TCRdb to 2020 to 2022). As for the study more broadly: AZD1222 recipients whose second dose came at about 4 weeks and those whose second dose came at about 12 weeks were combined into one group, since spike-specific TCR depth and breadth did not differ between the two schedules. TCR sequencing covered 233 trial participants: 200 to 220 given two doses of AZD1222 and 26 given two doses of MenACWY control vaccine. Trial participants were enrolled by age into subgroups of 18-55, 56-69 and 70-plus years, and roughly 160, 29 and 62 TCR-sequenced participants, respectively, were included in these subgroups.

The CDR3 goes from the cysteine to the phenylalanine over 15 residues. Only CDR3 DNA remains: 45 bases, in frame from the first base. CDR1 is given as SGHNT and CDR2 as YYREEE, both from the germline V gene (reference sequence). V is clipped by 0 bases and J by 0 bases, and the sequence between their germline boundaries is 7 bases long. This clone was counted a few times. Its antigen is currently not known. Base qualities are not at hand, and no much larger clone is one base apart. The CDR3 regions of human TCRbeta chains were analyzed by immunosequencing. Turning to the authors' computational methods: TCRs in the repertoires were compared against a reference library of SARS-CoV-2-specific TCRs that had been generated with the MIRA antigen-specificity platform. Breadth was defined as the fraction of unique TCRs that were SARS-CoV-2-associated, and depth was defined as the fraction of total T cells that were SARS-CoV-2-associated. Using the MIRA data, each spike-specific TCR was assigned both to the spike region to which the TCR was reactive and to a CD4 or CD8 class. Log10-transformed breadth and depth values were compared by one-way ANOVA with Sidak's multiple comparisons tests. TCRdb retrieved this table from immuneACCESS and kept in-frame rearrangements only. Not all clones are present; in checked studies, unresolved V genes account for under half, and no reason is known for the remainder. V, J and clone size derive from that table, while D and trimming were established from the DNA sequence. The table for this sample lists around 120,000 clones; approximately 90% of them were counted only once. The ten largest clonotypes hold less than 6% of the sample.

General findings and caveats noted by the study authors: In the small 56-69-year group, the increase in depth fell short of significance, most likely because of low power. Nearly half of unique spike-specific TCRs reportedly recognized epitopes outside regions mutated in the B.1.351 and B.1.1.7 variants. Conclusions about previously exposed vaccinees are limited, since just 5 or 6 AZD1222 recipients were seropositive for SARS-CoV-2 at baseline. Participants were mostly white British, with more females than males. The authors suggested clonal diversity may have been underestimated. After two AZD1222 doses, spike-specific TCR breadth and depth were significantly higher than at day 0 and than in MenACWY recipients. No day 14 peak-response samples were available, so repertoires were characterized only after the peak T cell response. The vaccine-associated CD4 TCRs covered the entire spike protein, and the dominant responses fell in regions 160-218 and 743-854.

Reading the label with the study, this specimen's time point is: baseline before first vaccination. Vaccinee samples were obtained from the UK trials COV001 and COV002, which included a single-blind randomized controlled phase 2/3 trial of AZD1222 (ChAdOx1 nCoV-19) in healthy adults. Trial participant PBMC samples were collected at day 0 and day 28 after the second dose for TCRbeta chain sequencing. This TCR was recovered from an adult in good health. The sequencing here drew on peripheral blood, taken on day 0 of AZD1222 vaccination. This receptor chain uses TRBV5-4 and TRBJ1-3, with the D gene uncertain. Read as DNA, the sequence is TGTGCCAGCAGCTTGGAGGCTCTCTCTGGAAACACCATATATTTT. The translation is CASSLEALSGNTIYF.